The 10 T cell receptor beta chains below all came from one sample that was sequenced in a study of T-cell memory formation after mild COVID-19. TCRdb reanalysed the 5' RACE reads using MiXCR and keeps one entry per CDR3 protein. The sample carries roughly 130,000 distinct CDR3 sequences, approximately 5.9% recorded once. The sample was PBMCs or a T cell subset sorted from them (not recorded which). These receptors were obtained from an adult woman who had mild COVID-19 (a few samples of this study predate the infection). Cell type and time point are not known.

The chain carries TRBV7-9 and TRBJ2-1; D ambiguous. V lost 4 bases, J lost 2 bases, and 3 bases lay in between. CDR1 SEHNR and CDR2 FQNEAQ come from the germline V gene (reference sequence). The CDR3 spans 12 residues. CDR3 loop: CASSSTYNEQFF. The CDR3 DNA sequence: TGTGCCAGCAGCTCAACCTACAATGAGCAGTTCTTC.

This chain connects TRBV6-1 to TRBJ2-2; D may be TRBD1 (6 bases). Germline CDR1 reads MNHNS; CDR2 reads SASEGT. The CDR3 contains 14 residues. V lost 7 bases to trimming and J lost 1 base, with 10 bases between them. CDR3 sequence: CASILTGNTGELFF. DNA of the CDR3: TGTGCCAGCATCCTGACAGGGAACACCGGGGAGCTGTTTTTT.

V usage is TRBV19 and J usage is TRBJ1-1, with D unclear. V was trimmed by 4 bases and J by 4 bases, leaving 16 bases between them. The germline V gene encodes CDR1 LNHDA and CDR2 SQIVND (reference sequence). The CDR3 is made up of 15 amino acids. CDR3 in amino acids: CASSKDPGKGTEAFF. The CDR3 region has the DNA TGTGCCAGTAGTAAGGACCCGGGGAAGGGCACTGAAGCTTTCTTT.

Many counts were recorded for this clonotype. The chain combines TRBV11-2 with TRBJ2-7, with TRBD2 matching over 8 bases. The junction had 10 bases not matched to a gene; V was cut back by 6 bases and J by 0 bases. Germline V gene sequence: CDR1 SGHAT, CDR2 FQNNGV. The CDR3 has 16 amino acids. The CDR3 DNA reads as TGTGCCAGCAGGCCTGCAGGTAGCGGGGCCTCCTACGAGCAGTACTTC. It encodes CASRPAGSGASYEQYF.

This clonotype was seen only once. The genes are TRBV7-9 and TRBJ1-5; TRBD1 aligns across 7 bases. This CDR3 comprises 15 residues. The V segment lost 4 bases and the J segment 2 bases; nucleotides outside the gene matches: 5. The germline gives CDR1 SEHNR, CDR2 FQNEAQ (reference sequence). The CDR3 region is CASSSYGTGNQPQHF. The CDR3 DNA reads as TGTGCCAGCAGCTCCTACGGGACAGGCAATCAGCCCCAGCATTTT.

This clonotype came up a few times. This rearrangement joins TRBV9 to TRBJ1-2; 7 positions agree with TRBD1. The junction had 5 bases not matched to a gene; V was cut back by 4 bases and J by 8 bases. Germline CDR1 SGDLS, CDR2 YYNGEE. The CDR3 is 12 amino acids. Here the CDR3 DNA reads TGTGCCAGCAGCAATACAGGGGAAGGCTACACCTTC. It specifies CASSNTGEGYTF.

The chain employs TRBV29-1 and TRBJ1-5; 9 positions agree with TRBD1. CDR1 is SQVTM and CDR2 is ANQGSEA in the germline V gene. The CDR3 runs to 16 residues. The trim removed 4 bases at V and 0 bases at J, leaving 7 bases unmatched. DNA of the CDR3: TGCAGCGTTGTTTTGACAGGGGGATATAGCAATCAGCCCCAGCATTTT. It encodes CSVVLTGGYSNQPQHF.

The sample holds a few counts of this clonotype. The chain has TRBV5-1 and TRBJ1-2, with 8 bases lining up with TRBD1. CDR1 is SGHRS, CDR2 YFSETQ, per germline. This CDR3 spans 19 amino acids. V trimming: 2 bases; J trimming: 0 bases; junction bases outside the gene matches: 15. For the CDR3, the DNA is TGCGCCAGCAGCTTCCTGCCACTCGGACAGGGCGAGGCTAACTATGGCTACACCTTC. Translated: CASSFLPLGQGEANYGYTF.

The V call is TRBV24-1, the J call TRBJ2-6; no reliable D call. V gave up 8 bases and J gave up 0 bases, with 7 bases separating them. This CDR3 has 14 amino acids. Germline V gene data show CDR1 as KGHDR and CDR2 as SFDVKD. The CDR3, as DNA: TGTGCCACCAAAAAGAACTCTGGGGCCAACGTCCTGACTTTC. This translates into CATKKNSGANVLTF.

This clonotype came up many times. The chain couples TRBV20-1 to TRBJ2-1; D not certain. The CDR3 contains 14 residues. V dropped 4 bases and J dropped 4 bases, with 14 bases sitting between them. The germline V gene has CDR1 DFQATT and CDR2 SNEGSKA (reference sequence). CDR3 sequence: CSATTPGLYNEQFF. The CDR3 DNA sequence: TGCAGTGCTACTACGCCGGGCTTATACAATGAGCAGTTCTTC.